One and the same sample provided the 30 T cell receptor beta chains below, sequenced in a study of cytomegalovirus exposure and HLA in healthy donors. This PCR relied on a set of 60 Vbeta primers and 13 Jbeta primers. The data were produced by immunoSEQ multiplex PCR, yet TCRdb's version contains in-frame clones alone and is incomplete. Seen here are some 130,000 clones, 80% observed once, and the top ten hold roughly 3.5%. The sequenced sample was PBMCs. All receptors come from a male donor in good health and CMV-seronegative.

This chain uses TRBV27 with TRBJ1-6; TRBD1 matches at 9 bases. The CDR3 is 18 residues long. The germline gives CDR1 MNHEY, CDR2 SMNVEV (reference sequence). V was pared by 2 bases and J by 0 bases, with 5 bases of the junction left unmatched. The CDR3 region is CASSLTGGQSSYNSPLHF. The CDR3 bases are TGTGCCAGCAGTTTAACAGGGGGCCAGAGCTCCTATAATTCACCCCTCCACTTT.

This rearrangement joins TRBV23-1 to TRBJ2-7, with 10 nucleotides matching TRBD2. TRBV23-1 is sorted into the ORF group, with uncertain function. V trimming: 0 bases; J trimming: 2 bases; junction bases outside the gene matches: 13. The CDR3 sequence is 19 residues long. The CDR3 is CASSQSAPLLSGRTYEQYF. CDR3 nucleotide sequence: TGCGCCAGCAGTCAATCGGCCCCCTTGCTTAGCGGGAGGACCTACGAGCAGTACTTC.

This sequence joins TRBV29-1 and TRBJ2-1; a possible D gene is TRBD1 (6 bases). The CDR3 extends over 15 amino acids. Germline CDR1 and CDR2: SQVTM and ANQGSEA. V was clipped by 3 bases and J by 4 bases, with 16 bases between them. CDR3 residues: CSVELRQELYNEQFF. For the CDR3, the DNA is TGCAGCGTTGAGCTTAGACAGGAATTGTACAATGAGCAGTTCTTC.

This chain links TRBV5-1 with TRBJ1-1; TRBD1 matches 7 bases. CDR1 and CDR2 (germline): SGHRS, YFSETQ. V trimming: 0 bases; J trimming: 2 bases; junction bases outside the gene matches: 4. The CDR3 length is 15 residues. CDR3 sequence reads: CASSLDRGINTEAFF. In DNA form, the CDR3 reads TGCGCCAGCAGCTTGGACAGGGGAATCAACACTGAAGCTTTCTTT.

The chain links TRBV19 to TRBJ2-1; 11 bases agree with TRBD2. V lost 8 bases, J lost 0 bases, and 15 bases stayed unmatched. CDR3 length: 19 amino acids. Germline-derived CDR1 and CDR2 are LNHDA and SQIVND (reference sequence). This CDR3 is CASAHTSGRGVGSYNEQFF. The CDR3 bases are TGTGCCAGTGCTCACACTAGCGGGAGAGGGGTCGGCTCCTACAATGAGCAGTTCTTC.

The chain links TRBV2 to TRBJ1-1; the D is unclear. Between the trimmed V and J ends, which lost 6 bases and 2 bases, there was a span of 10 bases. Germline CDR1 SNHLY, CDR2 FYNNEI. CDR3 length: 13 amino acids. CDR3 in amino acids: CASRQSPNTEAFF. DNA for the CDR3: TGTGCCAGCAGACAGTCCCCCAACACTGAAGCTTTCTTT.

The chain recombines TRBV28 with TRBJ1-6; D is unclear. The CDR3 length is 12 residues. CDR1 MDHEN and CDR2 SYDVKM come from the germline V gene. Trimming left V 3 bases short and J 6 bases short, with 3 bases between. The CDR3, as DNA: TGTGCCAGCAGTTTCGTTAATTCACCCCTCCACTTT. Its protein is CASSFVNSPLHF.

The chain uses TRBV6-1 and TRBJ2-3; TRBD2 agrees at 8 bases. CDR1 MNHNS and CDR2 SASEGT come from the germline V gene. The J segment lost 5 bases and the V segment lost 7 bases, leaving 5 bases of the junction unmatched. The CDR3 runs 13 residues. CDR3 nucleotides: TGTGCCAGCAACGGGGGGGCCGGAGATACGCAGTATTTT. This encodes CASNGGAGDTQYF.

This sequence joins TRBV5-4 and TRBJ1-5; D is unresolved. CDR1 is SGHNT and CDR2 is YYREEE in the germline V gene (reference sequence). Trimming shortened V by 0 bases and J by 7 bases, and 14 bases separated the two germline ends. CDR3 length: 15 amino acids. Written as DNA, the CDR3 is TGTGCCAGCAGCTTGGACAGAGTGGGAGCCCAGCCCCAGCATTTT. Its protein is CASSLDRVGAQPQHF.

V usage is TRBV6-5 and J usage is TRBJ2-7; D not resolved. The CDR3 contains 14 residues. Germline CDR1 is MNHEY and CDR2 is SVGAGI. V was pared by 2 bases and J by 0 bases, with 8 bases between. The CDR3 region is CASSYDTVSYEQYF. Here the CDR3 DNA reads TGTGCCAGCAGTTACGACACAGTCTCCTACGAGCAGTACTTC.

This clone was seen just once. This chain links TRBV2 with TRBJ2-1; D unclear. CDR3 length: 12 amino acids. Germline CDR1 SNHLY, CDR2 FYNNEI. Trimming removed 6 bases from V and 5 bases from J, with 8 bases in between. The CDR3 DNA is TGTGCCAGCAGGGAGATAAACAATGAGCAGTTCTTC. Its protein product is CASREINNEQFF.

The J gene is TRBJ2-1, the V gene TRBV7-8, with D hard to call. Per the germline V gene, CDR1 is SGHVS and CDR2 is FQNEAQ. V was pared by 0 bases and J by 12 bases, with 9 bases between. CDR3 size: 12 residues. The CDR3 here is CASSLALGAQFF. The CDR3, as DNA: TGTGCCAGCAGCTTAGCCCTCGGTGCGCAGTTCTTC. The entire variable domain, with the rest obtained from reference TRBV7-8 and TRBJ2-1, is as follows: GAGVSQSPRYKVAKRGQDVALRCDPISGHVSLFWYQQALGQGPEFLTYFQNEAQLDKSGLPSDRFFAERPEGSVSTLKIQRTQQEDSAVYLCASSLALGAQFFGPGTRLTVL.

The V and J genes are TRBV5-4 and TRBJ2-7, with TRBD2 matching 16 bases. The CDR3 runs 18 residues. The V and J ends lost 3 bases and 3 bases, in that order; junction bases with no gene match: 9. CDR1 and CDR2 from the germline V gene are SGHNT and YYREEE (reference sequence). In DNA form, the CDR3 reads TGTGCCAGCAGCTCGATAACCGGGACTAGCGGGGGGGGCTACGAGCAGTACTTC. It encodes CASSSITGTSGGGYEQYF.

This clone has just a few counts. The CDR3 DNA follows: TGTGCCAGCAGCTTAGGAGGGCGGGGCAGCACAGATACGCAGTATTTT. Its translation is CASSLGGRGSTDTQYF. This chain joins TRBV7-6 and TRBJ2-3; D might be TRBD2 (6 bases). Trimming cost V 1 base and J 0 bases, with 11 bases left between them. The CDR3 length is 16 residues. Germline V lookup: CDR1 SGHVS, CDR2 FNYEAQ.

Notes on this clone: The junction and the germline gene differ at one end; a read error may be behind it. The rearrangement uses TRBV29-1 and TRBJ1-2, with 7 bases fitting TRBD1. CDR3 size: 13 residues. From germline, CDR1 is SQVTM and CDR2 ANQGSEA. CDR3 in DNA: TGCAGCGTCGAAGGGACAGATCACTATGGCTACACCTTC. Amino acid sequence: CSVEGTDHYGYTF.

In its sample, this clone was seen once. The chain is built from TRBV7-9 and TRBJ1-1; tentatively, D is TRBD1 (6 bases). V gave up 5 bases and J gave up 0 bases, with 25 bases separating them. The V gene's germline CDR1 is SEHNR and CDR2 FQNEAQ (reference sequence). This CDR3 is 19 amino acids long. CDR3 DNA sequence: TGTGCCAGCAGCACCGGCCCGAGGGGGACGAAACAAGTGAACACTGAAGCTTTCTTT. Amino acid sequence: CASSTGPRGTKQVNTEAFF.

The chain carries TRBV9 and TRBJ1-3; a weak D match, TRBD1 (5 bases). V shed 5 bases and J shed 0 bases, with 12 bases lying between them. The CDR3 is 15 residues long. The V gene's germline CDR1 is SGDLS and CDR2 YYNGEE. Written as DNA, the CDR3 is TGTGCCAGCAGGCCAGGGATTCTCTCTGGAAACACCATATATTTT. Protein product: CASRPGILSGNTIYF.

This sequence joins TRBV7-9 and TRBJ2-5, with D possibly matching TRBD2 (5 bases). The germline V gene encodes CDR1 SEHNR and CDR2 FQNEAQ (reference sequence). V was cut by 6 bases and J by 0 bases, with 11 bases left in between. This CDR3 is 14 amino acids long. This CDR3 reads CASSRAAYQETQYF. The CDR3 DNA follows: TGTGCCAGCAGTAGAGCGGCGTACCAAGAGACCCAGTACTTC.

This chain uses TRBV5-5 with TRBJ1-5; 10 bases map to TRBD1. This CDR3 region has 15 residues. In germline, CDR1 is SGHKS, CDR2 YYEKEE (reference sequence). V was clipped by 3 bases and J by 2 bases; unmatched bases: 2. CDR3 in DNA: TGTGCCAGCAGCTGGGGGACAGGGGGCAATCAGCCCCAGCATTTT. Amino acids: CASSWGTGGNQPQHF.

This clone was seen only a few times. The chain employs TRBV7-9 and TRBJ1-1; tentative D call: TRBD1 (6 bases). Germline lookup yields CDR1 SEHNR and CDR2 FQNEAQ (reference sequence). There are 14 residues in the CDR3. The ends were cut back, 2 bases at V and 1 base at J, with 8 bases in the middle. The CDR3 DNA follows: TGTGCCAGCAGCTTAAACAGGGAGAACACTGAAGCTTTCTTT. Translation: CASSLNRENTEAFF.

The CDR3 region has the DNA TGTGCCAGCAGTCTCCGGCGGGAGCTCGGCAATGAGCAGTTCTTC. This encodes CASSLRRELGNEQFF. The genes are TRBV5-4 and TRBJ2-1, with 7 bases identical to TRBD2. Germline V gene data show CDR1 as SGHNT and CDR2 as YYREEE (reference sequence). Trimming at V came to 5 bases and at J to 6 bases, leaving 11 bases not matched to a gene. This CDR3 spans 15 amino acids.

The rearrangement links TRBV7-6 to TRBJ2-2; 9 bases are shared with TRBD1. Germline V lookup: CDR1 SGHVS, CDR2 FNYEAQ. The CDR3 has 17 residues. V trimming: 0 bases; J trimming: 2 bases; junction bases outside the gene matches: 4. For the CDR3, the DNA is TGTGCCAGCAGCTTAGCCGACAGGGGGAAAAACACCGGGGAGCTGTTTTTT. It specifies CASSLADRGKNTGELFF.

V and J are TRBV7-9 and TRBJ1-1; the D is unclear. V lost 2 bases and J lost 1, with 17 bases in between. Germline CDR1 is SEHNR and CDR2 is FQNEAQ (reference sequence). This CDR3 has 17 amino acids. CDR3 region: CASSLSGFGVQNTEAFF. Here the CDR3 DNA reads TGTGCCAGCAGCTTATCGGGATTTGGGGTACAGAACACTGAAGCTTTCTTT.

The V and J genes are TRBV7-2 and TRBJ2-4; a weak D match, TRBD2 (5 bases). CDR1 is SGHTA, CDR2 FQGNSA, per germline. The germline V and J ends were trimmed by 4 bases and 0 bases, with 13 bases remaining between them. The CDR3 sequence is 16 residues long. For the CDR3, the DNA is TGTGCCAGCAGCTCCCACGGGGTTATAGCCAAAAACATTCAGTACTTC. It specifies CASSSHGVIAKNIQYF. The whole variable domain, remainder taken from reference TRBV7-2 and TRBJ2-4, is GAGVSQSPSNKVTEKGKDVELRCDPISGHTALYWYRQSLGQGLEFLIYFQGNSAPDKSGLPSDRFSAERTGGSVSTLTIQRTQQEDSAVYLCASSSHGVIAKNIQYFGAGTRLSVL.

This chain joins TRBV28 and TRBJ1-2; D uncertain. The CDR3 extends over 14 amino acids. V lost 4 bases and J 4 bases, leaving 13 bases between the germline ends. Per the germline V gene, CDR1 is MDHEN and CDR2 is SYDVKM. The CDR3: CASSSPKLIYGYTF. CDR3 in DNA: TGTGCCAGCAGTTCCCCTAAGCTGATCTATGGCTACACCTTC.

This clone was recorded a few times. The chain carries TRBV14 and TRBJ2-3; D gene ambiguous. Deletions cut 3 bases from V and 7 bases from J, with 11 bases between. The CDR3 is made up of 13 amino acids. Looked up from germline, CDR1 is SGHDN and CDR2 is FVKESK. The CDR3, as DNA: TGTGCCAGCAGCCATAGATCGGTCAATACGCAGTATTTT. The encoded protein is CASSHRSVNTQYF.

J is TRBJ1-2 and V is TRBV10-3; perhaps TRBD1 as D (6 bases). The V end was cut by 10 bases, the J end by 4 bases, with 19 bases between. The V gene's germline CDR1 is ENHRY and CDR2 SYGVKD. The CDR3 sequence is 14 residues long. CDR3 in amino acids: CATLGQPNSYGYTF. In DNA form, the CDR3 reads TGTGCCACCCTTGGACAGCCCAACTCCTATGGCTACACCTTC.

The chain is built from TRBV18 and TRBJ2-2; tentative D call: TRBD1 (6 bases). V lost 2 bases and J 0 bases, leaving 10 bases between the germline ends. Germline V gene data show CDR1 as KGHSH and CDR2 as LQKENI. The CDR3 runs 16 residues. The CDR3 DNA follows: TGTGCCAGCTCACCAGACAGGACCACGAACACCGGGGAGCTGTTTTTT. It codes for CASSPDRTTNTGELFF.

The genes are TRBV19 and TRBJ2-3; D is unresolved. Trimming removed 1 base at V and 3 bases at J, with 11 bases between. CDR3 length equals 15 residues. CDR1 is LNHDA and CDR2 is SQIVND in the germline V gene (reference sequence). The CDR3 protein is CASSIVPAGTDTQYF. CDR3 in DNA: TGTGCCAGTAGTATAGTTCCGGCAGGAACAGATACGCAGTATTTT.

This chain links TRBV4-3 with TRBJ1-4, with 10 nucleotides matching TRBD1. Germline lookup yields CDR1 LGHNA and CDR2 YSLEER. The trim removed 2 bases at V and 4 bases at J, leaving 1 base unmatched. CDR3 size: 15 residues. The CDR3 region has the DNA TGCGCCAGCAGCCAACGGGACAGGGGTAATGAAAAACTGTTTTTT. Translation gives CASSQRDRGNEKLFF.